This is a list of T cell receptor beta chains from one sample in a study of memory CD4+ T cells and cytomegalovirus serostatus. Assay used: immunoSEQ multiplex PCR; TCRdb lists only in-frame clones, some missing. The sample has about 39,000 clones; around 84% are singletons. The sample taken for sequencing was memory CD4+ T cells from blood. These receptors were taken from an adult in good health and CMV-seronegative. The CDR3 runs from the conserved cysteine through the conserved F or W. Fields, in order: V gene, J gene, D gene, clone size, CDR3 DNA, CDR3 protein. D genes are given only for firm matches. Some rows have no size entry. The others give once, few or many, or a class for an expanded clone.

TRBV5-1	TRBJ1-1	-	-	TGCGCCAGCAGCGACACCAAGGGCTTGAGCACTGAAGCTTTCTTT	CASSDTKGLSTEAFF
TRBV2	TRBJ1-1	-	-	TGTGCCAGCCGGGGCAGGGATGACACTGAAGCTTTCTTT	CASRGRDDTEAFF
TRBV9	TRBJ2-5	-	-	TGTGCCAGCAGCGTAGGCCCAGGATACCAAGAGACCCAGTACTTC	CASSVGPGYQETQYF
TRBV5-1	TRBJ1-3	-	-	TGCGCCAGCAGCTTGGAGGGAGATCAGGCCACCATATATTTT	CASSLEGDQATIYF
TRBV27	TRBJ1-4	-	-	TGTGCCAGCAACGCCTTAGGTCCCGAGGGTAACGAAAAACTGTTTTTT	CASNALGPEGNEKLFF
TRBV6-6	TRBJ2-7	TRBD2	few	TGTGCCAGCAGCCTAGCGGGACCCTCCTACGAGCAGTACTTC	CASSLAGPSYEQYF
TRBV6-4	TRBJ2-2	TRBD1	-	TGTGCCAGCAGTGACTCTAACAGGGGGACCGGGGAGCTGTTTTTT	CASSDSNRGTGELFF
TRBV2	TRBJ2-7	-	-	TGTGCCAGCAATGGAGTCTTTACCTACGAGCAGTACTTC	CASNGVFTYEQYF
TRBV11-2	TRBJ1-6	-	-	TGTGCCAGCAGCTTAGAGGGTGGCAGCCCGACGTCGAGTTCACCCCTCCACTTT	CASSLEGGSPTSSSPLHF
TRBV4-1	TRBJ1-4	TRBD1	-	TGCGCCAGCAGCCAAGACCGGCCACAGGGGGCTAATGAAAAACTGTTTTTT	CASSQDRPQGANEKLFF
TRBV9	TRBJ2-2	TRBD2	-	TGTGCCAGCAGCGTTAGTCCGGGGGGGCACGACGGGGAGCTGTTTTTT	CASSVSPGGHDGELFF
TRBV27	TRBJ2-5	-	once	TGTGCCAGCAGTCAAAGGGGCTACCAAGAGACCCAGTACTTC	CASSQRGYQETQYF
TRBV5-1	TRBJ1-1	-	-	TGCGCCAGCAGCTTGGGTATACTGAACACTGAAGCTTTCTTT	CASSLGILNTEAFF